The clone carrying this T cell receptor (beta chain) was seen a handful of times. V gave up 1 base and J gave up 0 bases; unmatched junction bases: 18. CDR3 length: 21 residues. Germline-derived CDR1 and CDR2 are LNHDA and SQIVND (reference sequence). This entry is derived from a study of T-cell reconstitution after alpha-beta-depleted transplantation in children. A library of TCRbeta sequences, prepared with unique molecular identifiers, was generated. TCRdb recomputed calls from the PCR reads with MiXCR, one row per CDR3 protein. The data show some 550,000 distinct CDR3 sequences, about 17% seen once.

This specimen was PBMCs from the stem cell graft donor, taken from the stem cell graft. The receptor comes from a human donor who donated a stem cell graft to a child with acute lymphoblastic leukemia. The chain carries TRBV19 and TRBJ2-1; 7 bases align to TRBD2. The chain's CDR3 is CASSIASGVTDDPSSYNEQFF. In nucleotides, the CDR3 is TGTGCCAGTAGTATAGCTAGCGGTGTTACCGACGACCCAAGCTCCTACAATGAGCAGTTCTTC.